This T cell receptor (beta chain) was sequenced during a study of molecular identifiers for immune sequencing clone quantification. Overall study results and limits: Beyond 20 RNA copies, clones held over 98% of effector molecules, compared with under 1% in naive cells. Highly expanded clone sizes could be underestimated by identical TCR molecules that share a barcode.

MiXCR, run by TCRdb on the PCR reads, gives a single entry per CDR3 protein. The table includes about 320,000 distinct CDR3 sequences, 20% to 25% detected once. This CDR3 comprises 15 residues. V lost 2 bases and J lost 0, with 8 bases in between. In germline, CDR1 is SEHNR, CDR2 FQNEAQ (reference sequence). On this clonotype: What it recognizes is unknown.

V gene TRBV7-9 combines with J gene TRBJ2-1; D may be TRBD2 (6 bases). The sequence came from a human donor in good health. Some libraries in this study had Jurkat cell RNA spiked in. Sequencing was carried out using naive CD8+ T cells from blood, with Jurkat cell RNA spiked in. The subset was: FACS-sorted CD8+CD4-CCR7+CD45RA+ naive T cells. This chain's CDR3 is CASSLRDFSYNEQFF. The DNA for the CDR3 is TGTGCCAGCAGCTTAAGGGACTTCTCCTACAATGAGCAGTTCTTC.